This T cell receptor beta chain derives from a study of T-cell reconstitution after alpha-beta-depleted transplantation in children. It was with unique molecular identifiers that the TCRbeta library was prepared. TCRdb redid the calling of the PCR reads with MiXCR, one entry per CDR3 protein. This table has roughly 76,000 distinct CDR3 sequences, roughly a tenth appearing once. This clonotype was detected many times. Its antigen remains unidentified. Study-wide points: Diversity and T-cell counts at one year after transplant derived mostly from new T cells.

The clonotype comes from a boy younger than 18 with acute myeloid leukemia, due to receive a stem cell transplant. The input for sequencing was PBMCs, taken before TCRalphabeta/CD19-depleted stem cell transplant.

DNA of the CDR3: TGCGCCAGCAGCTTGGAGCCAGCGGGAGCAAGCGAGACCCAGTACTTC. This encodes CASSLEPAGASETQYF. The chain joins TRBV5-1 to TRBJ2-5; 8 positions agree with TRBD2. CDR1 and CDR2 (germline): SGHRS, YFSETQ. This CDR3 spans 16 amino acids. V shed 0 bases and J 5 bases; nucleotides not matched to a gene: 9.